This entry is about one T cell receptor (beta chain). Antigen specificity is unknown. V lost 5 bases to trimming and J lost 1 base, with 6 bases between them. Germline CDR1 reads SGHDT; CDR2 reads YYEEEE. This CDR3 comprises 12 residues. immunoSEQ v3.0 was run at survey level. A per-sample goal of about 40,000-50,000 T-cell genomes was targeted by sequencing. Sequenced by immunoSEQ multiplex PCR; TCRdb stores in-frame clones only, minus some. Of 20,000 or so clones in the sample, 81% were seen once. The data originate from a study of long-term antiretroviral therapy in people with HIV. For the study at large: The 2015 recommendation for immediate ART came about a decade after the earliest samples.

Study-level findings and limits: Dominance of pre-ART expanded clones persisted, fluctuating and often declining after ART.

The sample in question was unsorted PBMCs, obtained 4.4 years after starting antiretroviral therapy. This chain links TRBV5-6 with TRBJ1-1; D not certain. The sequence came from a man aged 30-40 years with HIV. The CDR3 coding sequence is TGTGCCAGCAGTGGTGGGAACACTGAAGCTTTCTTT. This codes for CASSGGNTEAFF.